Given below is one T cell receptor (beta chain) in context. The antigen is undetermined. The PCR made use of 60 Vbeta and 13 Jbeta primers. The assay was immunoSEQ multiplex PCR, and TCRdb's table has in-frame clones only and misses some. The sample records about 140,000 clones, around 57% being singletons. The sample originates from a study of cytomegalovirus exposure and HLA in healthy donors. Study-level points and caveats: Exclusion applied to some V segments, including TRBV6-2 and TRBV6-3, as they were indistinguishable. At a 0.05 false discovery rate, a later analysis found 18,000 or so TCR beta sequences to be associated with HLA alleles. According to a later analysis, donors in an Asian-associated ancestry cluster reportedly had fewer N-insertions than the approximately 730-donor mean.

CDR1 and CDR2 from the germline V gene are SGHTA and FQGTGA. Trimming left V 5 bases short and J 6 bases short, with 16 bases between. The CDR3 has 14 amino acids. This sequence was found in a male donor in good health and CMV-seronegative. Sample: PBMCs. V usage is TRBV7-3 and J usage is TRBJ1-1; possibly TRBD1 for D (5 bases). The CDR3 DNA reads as TGTGCCAGCAGCCCAGGGAGGAGGGTCCCTGAAGCTTTCTTT. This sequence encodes CASSPGRRVPEAFF.